The rows below give T cell receptor beta chains drawn from one sample of a study of identical twins. From the 5' RACE reads, TCRdb called clonotypes with MiXCR, one entry per CDR3 protein. The top ten clones hold 9% to 10% of a sample with about 240,000 distinct CDR3 sequences, about 10% of them seen once. Sequenced sample: memory T cells sorted from blood. These receptors all come from a man aged 45-65 years in good health. The CDR3 runs from the conserved cysteine through the conserved F or W. A D gene is named only where the DNA matches it firmly. Some rows have no size entry. The others give once, few or many, or a class for an expanded clone.

abundance	len	v_gene	j_gene	d_gene	CDR3nt	CDR3aa
NA	14	TRBV5-1	TRBJ2-3	NA	TGCGCCAGCAGCCCGGAGGGTCCTTGGGATACGCAGTATTTT	CASSPEGPWDTQYF
many	16	TRBV4-1	TRBJ2-5	TRBD2	TGCGCCAGCAGCCAGATCAGCGGGGGGGCCTGGGAGACCCAGTACTTC	CASSQISGGAWETQYF
few	16	TRBV28	TRBJ2-1	TRBD2	TGTGCCAGCAGTTTTGTTAGACTAGCGACCGACAATGAGCAGTTCTTC	CASSFVRLATDNEQFF
many	12	TRBV12-3/TRBV12-4	TRBJ2-1	NA	TGTGCCAGCCTGCTTACTTACAATGAGCAGTTCTTC	CASLLTYNEQFF
NA	13	TRBV30	TRBJ2-3	NA	TGTGCCTGGAACCGGGACATTACAGATACGCAGTATTTT	CAWNRDITDTQYF
many	15	TRBV5-1	TRBJ2-3	TRBD2	TGCGCCAGCAGCCAAGGGACTAGCGGGCCAGATACGCAGTATTTT	CASSQGTSGPDTQYF
NA	15	TRBV20-1	TRBJ2-3	TRBD2	TGCAGTGCGACCGGGACTAGCGGCTTTCCGGCCACGCAGTATTTT	CSATGTSGFPATQYF
NA	15	TRBV27	TRBJ1-6	NA	TGTGCCAGCAGTTCCTCACGGGGTTCGGGTTCACCCCTCCACTTT	CASSSSRGSGSPLHF
NA	15	TRBV16	TRBJ2-3	NA	TGTGCCAGCAGCCAATCTTGGCGGGGAGGAGATACGCAGTATTTT	CASSQSWRGGDTQYF
NA	13	TRBV6-2/TRBV6-3	TRBJ2-7	TRBD2	TGTGCCAGCGCCGGGACTAGCGGGACCGAGCAGTACTTC	CASAGTSGTEQYF
many	16	TRBV5-1	TRBJ1-1	NA	TGCGCCAGCAGCACTAGCGGACAGAGGAGGAGCACTGAAGCTTTCTTT	CASSTSGQRRSTEAFF
NA	18	TRBV5-4	TRBJ2-1	TRBD2	TGTGCCAGCAGCTTGGTGGGAAGGGGAAGCGGGAGGAGATATGAGCAGTTCTTC	CASSLVGRGSGRRYEQFF
few	16	TRBV5-1	TRBJ2-3	TRBD2	TGCGCCAGCAGCGGCGGGACTAGCGGGGTGACAGATACGCAGTATTTT	CASSGGTSGVTDTQYF
many	12	TRBV19	TRBJ1-5	NA	TGTGCCAGTCGGGGTAGCAATCAGCCCCAGCATTTT	CASRGSNQPQHF
many	15	TRBV6-2/TRBV6-3	TRBJ1-5	NA	TGTGCCAGCAGCCCCCCGAGGGTAAGCAATCAGCCCCAGCATTTT	CASSPPRVSNQPQHF
NA	16	TRBV18	TRBJ2-7	NA	TGTGCCAGCTCACCGCCTGGGGCAGGACTCAGCTACGAGCAGTACTTC	CASSPPGAGLSYEQYF
NA	16	TRBV3-1	TRBJ2-2	TRBD2	TGTGCCAGCAGCCGGACTAGCGGAGCACTCTCCGGGGAGCTGTTTTTT	CASSRTSGALSGELFF
many	15	TRBV5-1	TRBJ2-3	NA	TGCGCCAGCAGCTCAATGGGCGGACGCACAGATACGCAGTATTTT	CASSSMGGRTDTQYF
many	12	TRBV30	TRBJ1-1	NA	TGTGCCTGGTCCGGGACTAACACTGAAGCTTTCTTT	CAWSGTNTEAFF
NA	16	TRBV7-2	TRBJ2-6	NA	TGTGCCAGCAGCCCCTTACAGGGCGCTGGGGCCAACGTCCTGACTTTC	CASSPLQGAGANVLTF
NA	15	TRBV11-2	TRBJ2-3	TRBD2	TGTGCCAGCAGCTGGACTAGCGGGGGCGGGGATACGCAGTATTTT	CASSWTSGGGDTQYF
NA	15	TRBV15	TRBJ2-5	NA	TGTGCCACCAGCAGAGATCTAGCGTTACAAGAGACCCAGTACTTC	CATSRDLALQETQYF
many	13	TRBV5-1	TRBJ2-7	NA	TGCGCCAGCAGCTCGACAGGATTCTACGAGCAGTACTTC	CASSSTGFYEQYF
many	13	TRBV5-1	TRBJ1-1	NA	TGCGCCAGCAGCTTATCAGAGAACACTGAAGCTTTCTTT	CASSLSENTEAFF
few	16	TRBV15	TRBJ2-5	TRBD2	TGTGCCACCAGCAGAGACCAGACTAGCGGGGTAGAGACCCAGTACTTC	CATSRDQTSGVETQYF
NA	16	TRBV5-1	TRBJ1-1	NA	TGCGCCAGCAGCTTGGCACCAAGGGGAATGAACACTGAAGCTTTCTTT	CASSLAPRGMNTEAFF
NA	14	TRBV7-2	TRBJ1-1	NA	TGTGCCAGCAGCTTAATGGGTCTGAACACTGAAGCTTTCTTT	CASSLMGLNTEAFF
NA	15	TRBV14	TRBJ1-5	NA	TGTGCCAGCAGCCAAGCAGGGGCGCCCGTTCAGCCCCAGCATTTT	CASSQAGAPVQPQHF
many	17	TRBV7-8	TRBJ2-2	NA	TGTGCCAGCAGCTTAGTATCGACACCCGCTGAGACCGGGGAGCTGTTTTTT	CASSLVSTPAETGELFF
NA	14	TRBV5-6	TRBJ2-1	TRBD2	TGTGCCAGCAGCTTGGGGACTAGCGACGGTGAGCAGTTCTTC	CASSLGTSDGEQFF
many	17	TRBV20-1	TRBJ1-6	TRBD1	TGCAGTGCTAGAGATGGGGACAGGGTGGCCTATAATTCACCCCTCCACTTT	CSARDGDRVAYNSPLHF
few	17	TRBV19	TRBJ2-2	NA	TGTGCCAGTAGTATATGGGGCCCCACACGTAACACCGGGGAGCTGTTTTTT	CASSIWGPTRNTGELFF
NA	16	TRBV20-1	TRBJ2-2	TRBD2	TGCAGTGCTAACGACCGGGACTACCTGAACACCGGGGAGCTGTTTTTT	CSANDRDYLNTGELFF
many	14	TRBV5-1	TRBJ2-5	NA	TGCGCCAGCAGCTTGTCGGTGACCCAAGAGACCCAGTACTTC	CASSLSVTQETQYF
NA	12	TRBV28	TRBJ1-4	NA	TGTGCCAGCAGGCGAAGAAATGAAAAACTGTTTTTT	CASRRRNEKLFF
NA	16	TRBV6-5	TRBJ1-6	NA	TGTGCCAGCAGTTACAGGCCAGAGAGATATAATTCACCCCTCCACTTT	CASSYRPERYNSPLHF
NA	14	TRBV5-1	TRBJ2-6	NA	TGCGCCAGCAGCTTGGGTGGTGGGGCCAACGTCCTGACTTTC	CASSLGGGANVLTF
many	17	TRBV20-1	TRBJ2-1	NA	TGCAGTGCTAGAGACTCTCAGCGGTCCCATGGGTACAATGAGCAGTTCTTC	CSARDSQRSHGYNEQFF
many	13	TRBV29-1	TRBJ2-5	TRBD2	TGCAGCGTTGGCCTGGGACTAGCTGAGACCCAGTACTTC	CSVGLGLAETQYF
many	15	TRBV5-1	TRBJ2-3	NA	TGCGCCAGCAGCTTGGCCGCCGGGTCAGGAGATACGCAGTATTTT	CASSLAAGSGDTQYF
few	19	TRBV20-1	TRBJ2-7	TRBD1	TGCAGTGCTAGACTAACGACAGGGGGGAAAAACACCCGAGCCTACGAGCAGTACTTC	CSARLTTGGKNTRAYEQYF
NA	15	TRBV14	TRBJ2-1	NA	TGTGCCAGCAGCCAAGGCCCCCCTCTCTACAATGAGCAGTTCTTC	CASSQGPPLYNEQFF
few	15	TRBV6-1	TRBJ2-2	TRBD1	TGTGCCAGCAGTACGGGACAGGACGGGTCAGGGGAGCTGTTTTTT	CASSTGQDGSGELFF
NA	15	TRBV9	TRBJ2-5	NA	TGTGCCAGCAGCGTAGAGGGGACGGCGGAAGAGACCCAGTACTTC	CASSVEGTAEETQYF
many	19	TRBV6-5	TRBJ2-7	TRBD2	TGTGCCAGCAGTTACCGATCTACTAGCGGGGGGACTTACTCCTACGAGCAGTACTTC	CASSYRSTSGGTYSYEQYF
few	18	TRBV28	TRBJ2-7	TRBD1	TGTGCCAGCAGTTCACTAATTACCGGGACAGGGGTAAAGGACGAGCAGTACTTC	CASSSLITGTGVKDEQYF
NA	14	TRBV11-3	TRBJ2-1	TRBD1	TGTGCCAGCAGCTTCGGGACAGGGGAAAATGAGCAGTTCTTC	CASSFGTGENEQFF
NA	14	TRBV28	TRBJ1-4	NA	TGTGCCAGCAGCCCGGGGGCAGGGTTGAGAAAACTGTTTTTT	CASSPGAGLRKLFF
many	16	TRBV5-1	TRBJ2-2	TRBD1	TGCGCCAGCAGCCGAAGACAGGGCCCCGGAGGTGGGGAGCTGTTTTTT	CASSRRQGPGGGELFF
NA	13	TRBV11-2	TRBJ2-5	NA	TGTGCCAGCAGCTCGGGGTCGGGGGAGACCCAGTACTTC	CASSSGSGETQYF
NA	15	TRBV6-1	TRBJ1-3	NA	TGTGCCAGCAGTGAGACAGCCACTTCTGGAAACACCATATATTTT	CASSETATSGNTIYF
many	18	TRBV6-5	TRBJ2-7	TRBD1	TGTGCCAGCAGTTACTCGGGAGGACAGGGCTTGTTTTCCTACGAGCAGTACTTC	CASSYSGGQGLFSYEQYF